This TCR beta chain is drawn from a study of T cell changes during pregnancy in multiple sclerosis. This CDR3 has 18 amino acids. The V gene lost 0 bases and the J gene lost 2 bases, with 18 bases spanning the gap. Germline V gene data show CDR1 as MGHRA and CDR2 as YSYEKL. The protocol was immunoSEQ multiplex PCR, while the TCRdb copy is restricted to in-frame clones and leaves out a portion. This sample has about 70,000 clones, with roughly 92% found just once. This sequence originates from a female donor with multiple sclerosis, enrolled in a pregnancy study. The J gene is TRBJ2-3, the V gene TRBV4-1; possible D gene TRBD2, 5 bases. The specimen was peripheral blood, collected in the third trimester of pregnancy. The CDR3 region is CASSQEGSTSRVTDTQYF. The CDR3 nucleotides are TGCGCCAGCAGCCAAGAGGGGAGTACTAGTCGGGTCACAGATACGCAGTATTTT.